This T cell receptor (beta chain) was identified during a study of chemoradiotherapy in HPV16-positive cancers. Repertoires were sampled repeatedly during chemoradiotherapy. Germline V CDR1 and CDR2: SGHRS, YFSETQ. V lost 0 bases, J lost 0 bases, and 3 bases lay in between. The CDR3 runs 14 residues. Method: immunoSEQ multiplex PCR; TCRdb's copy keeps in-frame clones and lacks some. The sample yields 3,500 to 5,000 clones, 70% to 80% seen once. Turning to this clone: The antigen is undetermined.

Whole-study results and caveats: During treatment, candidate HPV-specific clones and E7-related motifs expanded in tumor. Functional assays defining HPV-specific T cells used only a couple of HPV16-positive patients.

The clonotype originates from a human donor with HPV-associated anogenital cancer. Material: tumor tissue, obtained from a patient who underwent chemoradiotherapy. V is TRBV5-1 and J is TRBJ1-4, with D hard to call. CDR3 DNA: TGCGCCAGCAGCTTGGGCACAACTAATGAAAAACTGTTTTTT. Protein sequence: CASSLGTTNEKLFF.